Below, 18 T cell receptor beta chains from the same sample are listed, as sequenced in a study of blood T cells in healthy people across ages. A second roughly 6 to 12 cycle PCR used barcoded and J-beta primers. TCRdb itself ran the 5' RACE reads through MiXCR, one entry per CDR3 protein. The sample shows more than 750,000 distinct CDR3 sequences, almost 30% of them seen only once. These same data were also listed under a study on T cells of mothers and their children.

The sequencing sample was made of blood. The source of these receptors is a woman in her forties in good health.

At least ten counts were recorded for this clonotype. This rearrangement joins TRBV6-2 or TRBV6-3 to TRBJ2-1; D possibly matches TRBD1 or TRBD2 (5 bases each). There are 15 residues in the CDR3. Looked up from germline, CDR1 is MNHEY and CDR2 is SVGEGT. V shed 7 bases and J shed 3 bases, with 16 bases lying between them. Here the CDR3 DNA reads TGTGCCAGCACCCGCGTAGGGGACGTCTACAATGAGCAGTTCTTC. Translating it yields CASTRVGDVYNEQFF.

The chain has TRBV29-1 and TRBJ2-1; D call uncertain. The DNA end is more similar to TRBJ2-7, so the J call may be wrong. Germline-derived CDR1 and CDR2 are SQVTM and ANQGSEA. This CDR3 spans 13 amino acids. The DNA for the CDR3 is TGCAGCGTCATGGCTACGTTGGGAAACGAGCAGTACTTC. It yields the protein CSVMATLGNEQYF.

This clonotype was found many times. The CDR3, as DNA: TGTGCCACCAGGACAGGGTCGGCCAATCAGCCCCAGCATTTT. This translates into CATRTGSANQPQHF. V usage is TRBV10-3 and J usage is TRBJ1-5; 8 nucleotides align to TRBD1. Germline V gives CDR1 ENHRY, CDR2 SYGVKD. The CDR3 extends over 14 amino acids. The V and J ends lost 10 bases and 3 bases, in that order; junction bases with no gene match: 8.

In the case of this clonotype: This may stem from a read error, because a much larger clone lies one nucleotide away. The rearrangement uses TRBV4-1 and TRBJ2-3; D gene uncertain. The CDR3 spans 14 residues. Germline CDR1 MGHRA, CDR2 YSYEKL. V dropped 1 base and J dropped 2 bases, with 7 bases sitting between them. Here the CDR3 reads CASSQGESTDTQYF. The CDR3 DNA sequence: TGCGCCAGCAGCCAAGGCGAATCCACAGATACGCAGTATTTT.

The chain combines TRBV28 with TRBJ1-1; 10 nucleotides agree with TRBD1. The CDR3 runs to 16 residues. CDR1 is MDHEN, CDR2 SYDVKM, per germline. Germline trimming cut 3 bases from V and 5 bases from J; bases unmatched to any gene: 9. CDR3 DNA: TGTGCCAGCAGTTTGGGGGACAGGGGAATGTGGACTGAAGCTTTCTTT. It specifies CASSLGDRGMWTEAFF.

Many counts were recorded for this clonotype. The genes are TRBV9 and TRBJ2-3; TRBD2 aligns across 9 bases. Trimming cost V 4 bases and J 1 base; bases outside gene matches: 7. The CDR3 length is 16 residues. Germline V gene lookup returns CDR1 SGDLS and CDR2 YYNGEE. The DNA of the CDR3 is TGTGCCAGCAGCTCCCCCCGCGGGGGGGGCACAGATACGCAGTATTTT. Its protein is CASSSPRGGGTDTQYF.

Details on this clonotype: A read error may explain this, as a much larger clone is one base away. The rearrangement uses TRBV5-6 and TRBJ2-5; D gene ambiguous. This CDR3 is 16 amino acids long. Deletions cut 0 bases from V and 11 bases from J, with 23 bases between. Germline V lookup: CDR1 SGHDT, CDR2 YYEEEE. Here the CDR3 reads CASSLEGINSYNEQYF. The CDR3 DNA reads TGTGCCAGCAGCTTGGAAGGTATTAACTCCTACAATGAGCAGTACTTC.

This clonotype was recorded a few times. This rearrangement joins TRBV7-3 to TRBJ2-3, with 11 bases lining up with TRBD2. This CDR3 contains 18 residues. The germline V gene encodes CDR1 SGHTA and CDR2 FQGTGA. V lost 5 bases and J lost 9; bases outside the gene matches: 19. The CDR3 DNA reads TGTGCCAGCAGCCTCGAGGCGGCTAGCGGGGGGCCTCTAGGGACGCAGTATTTT. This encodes CASSLEAASGGPLGTQYF.

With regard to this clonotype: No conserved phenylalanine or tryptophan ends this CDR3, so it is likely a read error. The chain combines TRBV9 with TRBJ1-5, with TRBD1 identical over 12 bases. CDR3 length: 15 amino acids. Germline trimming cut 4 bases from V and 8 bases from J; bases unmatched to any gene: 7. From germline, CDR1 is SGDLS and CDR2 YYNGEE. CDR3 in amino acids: CASSSGQGAREPQHV. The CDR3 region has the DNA TGTGCCAGCAGCTCGGGACAGGGGGCGAGGGAGCCCCAGCATGTT.

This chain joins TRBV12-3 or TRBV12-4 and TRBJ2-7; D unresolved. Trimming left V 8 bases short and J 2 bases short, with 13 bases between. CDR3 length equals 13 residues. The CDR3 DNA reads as TGTGCCAGCGGTCATCAGAAAACCTACGAGCAGTACTTC. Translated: CASGHQKTYEQYF.

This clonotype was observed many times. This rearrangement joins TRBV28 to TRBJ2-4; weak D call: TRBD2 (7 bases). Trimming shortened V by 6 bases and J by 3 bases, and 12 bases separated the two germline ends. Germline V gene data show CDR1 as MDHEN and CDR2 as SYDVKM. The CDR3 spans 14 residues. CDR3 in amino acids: CASRGGGVKNIQYF. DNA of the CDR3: TGTGCCAGCAGAGGAGGGGGGGTCAAAAACATTCAGTACTTC.

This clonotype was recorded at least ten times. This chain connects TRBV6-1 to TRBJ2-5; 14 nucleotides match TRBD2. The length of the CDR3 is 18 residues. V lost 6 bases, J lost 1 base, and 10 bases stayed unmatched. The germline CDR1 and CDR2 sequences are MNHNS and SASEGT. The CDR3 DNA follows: TGTGCCAGCAGCTCGGGTCGACTAGCGGGGGGGGTCCAAGAGACCCAGTACTTC. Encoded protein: CASSSGRLAGGVQETQYF.

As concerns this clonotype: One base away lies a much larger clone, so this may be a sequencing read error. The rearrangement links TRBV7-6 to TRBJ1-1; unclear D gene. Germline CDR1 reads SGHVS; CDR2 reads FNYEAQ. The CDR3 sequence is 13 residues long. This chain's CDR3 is CTSSLDGNTEAFF. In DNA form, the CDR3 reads TGTACCAGCAGCTTAGACGGGAACACTGAAGCTTTCTTT.

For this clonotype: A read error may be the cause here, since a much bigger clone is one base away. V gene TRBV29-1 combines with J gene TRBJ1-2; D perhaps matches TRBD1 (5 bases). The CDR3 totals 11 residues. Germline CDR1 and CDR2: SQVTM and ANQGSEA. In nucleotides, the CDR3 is TGCAGCGCCTCGACAGTATATGGCCACACCTTC. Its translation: CSASTVYGHTF.

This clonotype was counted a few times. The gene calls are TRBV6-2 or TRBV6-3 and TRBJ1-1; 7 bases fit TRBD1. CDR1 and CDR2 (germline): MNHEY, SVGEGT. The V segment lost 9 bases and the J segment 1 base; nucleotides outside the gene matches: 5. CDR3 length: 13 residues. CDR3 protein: CASTTGENTEAFF. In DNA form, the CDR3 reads TGTGCCAGTACCACAGGGGAGAACACTGAAGCTTTCTTT.

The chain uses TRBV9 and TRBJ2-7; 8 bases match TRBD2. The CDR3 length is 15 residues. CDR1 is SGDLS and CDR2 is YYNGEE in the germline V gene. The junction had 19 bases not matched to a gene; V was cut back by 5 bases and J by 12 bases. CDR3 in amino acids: CASSGSGGAQETRYF. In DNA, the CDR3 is TGTGCCAGCAGTGGCTCCGGGGGGGCCCAAGAGACCCGGTACTTC.

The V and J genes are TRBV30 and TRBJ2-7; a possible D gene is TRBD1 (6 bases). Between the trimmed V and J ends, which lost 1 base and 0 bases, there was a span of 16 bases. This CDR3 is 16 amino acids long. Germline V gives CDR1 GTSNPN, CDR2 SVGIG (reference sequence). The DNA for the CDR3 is TGTGCCTGGAGTGGGTTAGGGCAGGGGAACTCCTACGAGCAGTACTTC. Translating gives CAWSGLGQGNSYEQYF. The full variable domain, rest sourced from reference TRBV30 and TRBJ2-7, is SQTIHQWPATLVQPVGSPLSLECTVEGTSNPNLYWYRQAAGRGLQLLFYSVGIGQISSEVPQNLSASRPQDRQFILSSKKLLLSDSGFYLCAWSGLGQGNSYEQYFGPGTRLTVT.

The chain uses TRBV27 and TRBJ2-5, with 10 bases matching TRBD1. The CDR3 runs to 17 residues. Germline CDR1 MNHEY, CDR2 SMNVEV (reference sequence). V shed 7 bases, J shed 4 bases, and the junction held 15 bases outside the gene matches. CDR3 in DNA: TGTGCCAGCATGCAATTCGGGACAGGGGAGGCGGGAGAGACCCAGTACTTC. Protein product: CASMQFGTGEAGETQYF.